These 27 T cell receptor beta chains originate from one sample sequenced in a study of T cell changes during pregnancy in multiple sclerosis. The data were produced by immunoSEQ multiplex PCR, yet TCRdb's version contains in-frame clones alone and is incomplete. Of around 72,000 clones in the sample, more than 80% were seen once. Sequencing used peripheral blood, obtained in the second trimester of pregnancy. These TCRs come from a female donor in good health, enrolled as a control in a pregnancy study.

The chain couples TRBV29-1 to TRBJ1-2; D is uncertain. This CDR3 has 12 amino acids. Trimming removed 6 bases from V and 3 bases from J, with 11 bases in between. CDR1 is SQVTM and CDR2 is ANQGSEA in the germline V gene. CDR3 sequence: CSVRESHYGYTF. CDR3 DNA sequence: TGCAGCGTCCGAGAGAGCCACTATGGCTACACCTTC.

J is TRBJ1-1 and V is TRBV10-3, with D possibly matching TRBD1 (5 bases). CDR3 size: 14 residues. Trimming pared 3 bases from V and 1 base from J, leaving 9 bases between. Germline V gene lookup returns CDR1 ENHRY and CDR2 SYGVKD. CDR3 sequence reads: CAISEPDRNTEAFF. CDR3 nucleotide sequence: TGTGCCATCAGTGAACCAGACAGGAACACTGAAGCTTTCTTT.

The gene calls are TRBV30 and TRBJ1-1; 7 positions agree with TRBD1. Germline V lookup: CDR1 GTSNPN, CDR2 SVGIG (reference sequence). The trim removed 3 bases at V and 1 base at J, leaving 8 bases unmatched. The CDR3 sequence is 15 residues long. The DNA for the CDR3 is TGTGCCTGGAGGGCCCCCAAGGGGGCGAACACTGAAGCTTTCTTT. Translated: CAWRAPKGANTEAFF.

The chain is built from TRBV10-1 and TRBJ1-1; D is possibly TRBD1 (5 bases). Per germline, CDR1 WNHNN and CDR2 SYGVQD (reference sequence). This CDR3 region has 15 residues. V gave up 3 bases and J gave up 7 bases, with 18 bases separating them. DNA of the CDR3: TGCGCCAGCAGTGATAGTGAGTTCGGGGGTAATGAAGCTTTCTTT. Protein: CASSDSEFGGNEAFF.

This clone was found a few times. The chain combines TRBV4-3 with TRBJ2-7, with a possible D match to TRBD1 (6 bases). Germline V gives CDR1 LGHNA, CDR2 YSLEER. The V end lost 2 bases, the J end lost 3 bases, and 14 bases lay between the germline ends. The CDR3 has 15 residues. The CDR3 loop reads CASSQQRTASYEQYF. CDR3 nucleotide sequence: TGCGCCAGCAGCCAACAACGGACAGCGAGCTACGAGCAGTACTTC.

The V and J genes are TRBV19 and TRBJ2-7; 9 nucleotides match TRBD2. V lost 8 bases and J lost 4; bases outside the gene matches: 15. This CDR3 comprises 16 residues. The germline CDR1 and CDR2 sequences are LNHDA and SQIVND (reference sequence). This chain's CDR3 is CASSKRGVSSGYEQYF. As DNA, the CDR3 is TGTGCCAGTTCAAAGCGGGGGGTCTCCTCCGGGTACGAGCAGTACTTC.

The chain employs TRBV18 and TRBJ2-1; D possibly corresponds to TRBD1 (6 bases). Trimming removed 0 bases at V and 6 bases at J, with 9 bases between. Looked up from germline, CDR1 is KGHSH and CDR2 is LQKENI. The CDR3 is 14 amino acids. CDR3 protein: CASSPPEGGNEQFF. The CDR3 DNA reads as TGTGCCAGCTCACCACCGGAAGGGGGCAATGAGCAGTTCTTC.

CDR3 loop: CASSPPGTLDKEQYF. CDR3 in DNA: TGTGCCAGCAGTCCCCCCGGGACACTCGACAAGGAGCAGTACTTC. The gene calls are TRBV7-9 and TRBJ2-7; tentatively, D is TRBD1 (6 bases). CDR3 length equals 15 residues. Germline V lookup: CDR1 SEHNR, CDR2 FQNEAQ (reference sequence). Trimming removed 6 bases from V and 7 bases from J, with 22 bases in between.

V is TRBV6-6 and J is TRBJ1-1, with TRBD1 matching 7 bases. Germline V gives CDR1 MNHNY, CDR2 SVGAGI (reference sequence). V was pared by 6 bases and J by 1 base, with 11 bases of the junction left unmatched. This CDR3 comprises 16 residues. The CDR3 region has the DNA TGTGCCAGCAGAGCGGGTCAGGGGGTAGAGAACACTGAAGCTTTCTTT. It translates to CASRAGQGVENTEAFF.

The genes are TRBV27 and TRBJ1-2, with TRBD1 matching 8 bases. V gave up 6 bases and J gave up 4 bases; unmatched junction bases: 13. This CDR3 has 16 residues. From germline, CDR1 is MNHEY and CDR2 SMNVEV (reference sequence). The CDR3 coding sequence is TGTGCCAGCAGCCCTATTGGACAGGGACGAAGCTATGGCTACACCTTC. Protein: CASSPIGQGRSYGYTF.

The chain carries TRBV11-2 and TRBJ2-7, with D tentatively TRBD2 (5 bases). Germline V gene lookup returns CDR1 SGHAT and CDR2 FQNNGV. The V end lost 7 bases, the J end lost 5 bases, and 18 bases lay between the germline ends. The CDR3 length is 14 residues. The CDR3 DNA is TGTGCCAGCACCGAAGTTCGGGGTAGCGACGAGCAGTACTTC. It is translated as CASTEVRGSDEQYF.

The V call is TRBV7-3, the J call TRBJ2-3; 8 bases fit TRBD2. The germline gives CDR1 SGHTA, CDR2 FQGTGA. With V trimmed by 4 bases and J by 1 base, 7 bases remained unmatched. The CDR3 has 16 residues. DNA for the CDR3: TGTGCCAGCAGCTCTTTCGGGGGGGCTGGCACAGATACGCAGTATTTT. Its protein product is CASSSFGGAGTDTQYF.

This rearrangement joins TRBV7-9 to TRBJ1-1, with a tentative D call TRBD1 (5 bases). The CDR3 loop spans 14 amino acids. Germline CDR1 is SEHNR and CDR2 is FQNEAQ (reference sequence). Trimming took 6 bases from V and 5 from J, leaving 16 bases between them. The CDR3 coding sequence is TGTGCCAGCAGTTTAATCCAGGGAGGGACTGAAGCTTTCTTT. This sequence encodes CASSLIQGGTEAFF.

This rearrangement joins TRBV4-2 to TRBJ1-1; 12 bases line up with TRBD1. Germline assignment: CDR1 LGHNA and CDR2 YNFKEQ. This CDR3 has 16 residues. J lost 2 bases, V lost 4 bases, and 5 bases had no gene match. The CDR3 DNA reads TGTGCCAGCAGCCTAGGGACAGGGGGCCGTAACACTGAAGCTTTCTTT. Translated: CASSLGTGGRNTEAFF.

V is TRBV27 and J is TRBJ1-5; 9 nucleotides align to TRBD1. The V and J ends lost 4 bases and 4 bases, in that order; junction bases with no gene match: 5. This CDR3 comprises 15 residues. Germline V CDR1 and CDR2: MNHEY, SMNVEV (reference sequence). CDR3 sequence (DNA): TGTGCCAGCAGTTCCCGGGACAGGGCTAATCAGCCCCAGCATTTT. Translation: CASSSRDRANQPQHF.

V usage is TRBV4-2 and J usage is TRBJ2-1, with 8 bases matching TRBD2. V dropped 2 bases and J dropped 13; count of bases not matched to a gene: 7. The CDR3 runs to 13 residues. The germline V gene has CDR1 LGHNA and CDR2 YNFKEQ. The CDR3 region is CASSQITGGGQFF. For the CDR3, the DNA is TGTGCCAGCAGCCAAATCACGGGGGGGGGCCAGTTCTTC.

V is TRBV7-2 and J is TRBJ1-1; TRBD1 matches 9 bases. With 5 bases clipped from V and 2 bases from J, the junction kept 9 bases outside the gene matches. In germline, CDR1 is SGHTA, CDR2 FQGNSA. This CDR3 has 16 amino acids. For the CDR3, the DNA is TGTGCCAGCAGCCGACAGGGGGGGAGAATTAACACTGAAGCTTTCTTT. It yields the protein CASSRQGGRINTEAFF.

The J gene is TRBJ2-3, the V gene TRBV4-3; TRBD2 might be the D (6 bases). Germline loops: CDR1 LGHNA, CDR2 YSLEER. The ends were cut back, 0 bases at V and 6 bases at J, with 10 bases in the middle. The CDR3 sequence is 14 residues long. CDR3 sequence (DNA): TGCGCCAGCAGCCAAGAACGGGGGAAGGATACGCAGTATTTT. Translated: CASSQERGKDTQYF.

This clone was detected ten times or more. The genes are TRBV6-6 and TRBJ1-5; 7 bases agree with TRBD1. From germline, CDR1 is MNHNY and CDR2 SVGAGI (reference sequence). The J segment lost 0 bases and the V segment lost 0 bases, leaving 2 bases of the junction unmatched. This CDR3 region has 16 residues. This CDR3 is CASSYSQGNSNQPQHF. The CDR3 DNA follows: TGTGCCAGCAGTTACTCACAGGGGAATAGCAATCAGCCCCAGCATTTT.

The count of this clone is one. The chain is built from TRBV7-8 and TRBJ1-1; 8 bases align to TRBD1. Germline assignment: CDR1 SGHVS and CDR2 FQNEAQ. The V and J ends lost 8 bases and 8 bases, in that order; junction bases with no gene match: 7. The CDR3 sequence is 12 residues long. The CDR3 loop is CASGGTGPEAFF. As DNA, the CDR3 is TGTGCCAGCGGAGGGACAGGACCCGAAGCTTTCTTT.

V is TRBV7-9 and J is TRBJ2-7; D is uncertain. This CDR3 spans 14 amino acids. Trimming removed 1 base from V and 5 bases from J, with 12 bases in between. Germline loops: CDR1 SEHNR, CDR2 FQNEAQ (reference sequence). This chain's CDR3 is CASSLVQPDDEQYF. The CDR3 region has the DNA TGTGCCAGCAGCTTAGTACAACCAGATGACGAGCAGTACTTC.

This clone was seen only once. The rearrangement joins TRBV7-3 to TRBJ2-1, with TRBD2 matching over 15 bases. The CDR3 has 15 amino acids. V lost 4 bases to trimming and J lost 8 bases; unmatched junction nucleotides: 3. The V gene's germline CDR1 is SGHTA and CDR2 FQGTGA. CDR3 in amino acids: CASSSGTSGGYEQFF. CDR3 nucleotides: TGTGCCAGCAGCTCCGGGACTAGCGGGGGGTATGAGCAGTTCTTC.

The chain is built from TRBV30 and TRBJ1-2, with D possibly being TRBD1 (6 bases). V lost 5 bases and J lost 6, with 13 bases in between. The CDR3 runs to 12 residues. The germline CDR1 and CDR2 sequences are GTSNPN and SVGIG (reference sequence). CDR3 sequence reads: CAWGPGGHGYTF. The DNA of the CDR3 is TGTGCCTGGGGCCCGGGGGGGCATGGCTACACCTTC.

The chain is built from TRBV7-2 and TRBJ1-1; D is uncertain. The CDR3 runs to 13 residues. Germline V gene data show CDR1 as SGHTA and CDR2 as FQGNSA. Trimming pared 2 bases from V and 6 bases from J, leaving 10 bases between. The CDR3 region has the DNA TGTGCCAGCAGCTTAATGGAGGCTTCTGAAGCTTTCTTT. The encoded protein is CASSLMEASEAFF.

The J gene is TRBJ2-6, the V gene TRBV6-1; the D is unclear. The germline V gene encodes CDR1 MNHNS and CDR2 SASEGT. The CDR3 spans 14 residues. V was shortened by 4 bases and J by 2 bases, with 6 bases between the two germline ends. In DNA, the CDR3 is TGTGCCAGCAGTGGAGAAGCTGGGGCCAACGTCCTGACTTTC. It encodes CASSGEAGANVLTF.

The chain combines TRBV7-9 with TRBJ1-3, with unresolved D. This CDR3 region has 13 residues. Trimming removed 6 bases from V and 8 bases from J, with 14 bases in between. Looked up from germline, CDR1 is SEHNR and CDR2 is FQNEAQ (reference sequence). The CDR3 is CASRLARGDTIYF. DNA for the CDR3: TGTGCCAGCAGGTTGGCGCGGGGAGACACCATATATTTT.

CDR3 in amino acids: CASGWQGRGHTNEQYF. CDR3 DNA sequence: TGCGCCAGCGGCTGGCAGGGCAGGGGGCATACGAACGAGCAGTACTTC. This chain joins TRBV4-3 and TRBJ2-7; 8 positions agree with TRBD1. This CDR3 has 16 residues. V trimming: 8 bases; J trimming: 5 bases; junction bases outside the gene matches: 17. CDR1 LGHNA and CDR2 YSLEER come from the germline V gene.